A selection of T cell receptor beta chains follows, all from one sample in a study of T-cell memory formation after mild COVID-19. TCRdb recomputed calls from the 5' RACE reads with MiXCR, one row per CDR3 protein. The sample gives about 350,000 distinct CDR3 sequences, roughly 13% of which show up once; around a fifth is in the top ten. The sample was PBMCs or a T cell subset sorted from them (not recorded which). These receptors were obtained from a man aged 18 to 29 who had mild COVID-19 (a few samples of this study predate the infection). Cell type and time point are not known. The CDR3 runs from the conserved cysteine through the conserved F or W. D genes are given only for firm matches. Expanded clones are given a class, and other clones once, few, many or no size at all.

few	TRBJ2-3	TRBV20-1	-	TGCAGTGCGGTACTGGAGAGCACAGATACGCAGTATTTT	CSAVLESTDTQYF
-	TRBJ2-7	TRBV7-2	-	TGTGCCAGCAGCTTTGGGCAGCGCTCCTACGAGCAGTACTTC	CASSFGQRSYEQYF
-	TRBJ2-3	TRBV5-1	TRBD1	TGCGCCAGCAGCCCACACAGGGGGTTCGGCACAGATACGCAGTATTTT	CASSPHRGFGTDTQYF
-	TRBJ2-1	TRBV7-9	-	TGTGCCAGCAGCTCAACCTCCCCGGGAATCGGCTACAATGAGCAGTTCTTC	CASSSTSPGIGYNEQFF
many	TRBJ2-2	TRBV5-1	TRBD1	TGCGCCAGCAGCCCGCGGACAGGGGAGACCGGGGAGCTGTTTTTT	CASSPRTGETGELFF
few	TRBJ1-1	TRBV12-3/TRBV12-4	-	TGTGCCAGCAGCATACTCATGAACACTGAAGCTTTCTTT	CASSILMNTEAFF
few	TRBJ1-2	TRBV6-5	-	TGTGCCAGCAGTGCCAGGCGCTATGGCTACACCTTC	CASSARRYGYTF
-	TRBJ2-1	TRBV14	-	TGTGCCAGCAGCCAAAACCCAGCGGGCGTCAACAATGAGCAGTTCTTC	CASSQNPAGVNNEQFF
few	TRBJ2-3	TRBV12-3/TRBV12-4	TRBD2	TGTGCCAGCAGTTTAAGACTAGCGGGGGCCACAGATACGCAGTATTTT	CASSLRLAGATDTQYF
few	TRBJ2-2	TRBV3-1	TRBD1	TGTGCCAGCAGCCAGCAAGGGGGCCTGGGATCCGGGGAGCTGTTTTTT	CASSQQGGLGSGELFF
few	TRBJ1-4	TRBV7-8	-	TGTGCCAGCAGCTTCGTCGAGGGCGAAAAACTGTTTTTT	CASSFVEGEKLFF
-	TRBJ1-5	TRBV20-1	-	TGCAGTGCAAGCCGGGACTGGAGTCAGCCCCAGCATTTT	CSASRDWSQPQHF
many	TRBJ2-1	TRBV7-9	TRBD2	TGTGCCAGCAGCTTAGCCCTGGCGGGGGACCACTTAGAGCAGTTCTTC	CASSLALAGDHLEQFF
few	TRBJ1-3	TRBV20-1	-	TGCAGTGCTATAGGTCCCATTTCCCACTCTGGAAACACCATATATTTT	CSAIGPISHSGNTIYF
few	TRBJ2-7	TRBV4-1	TRBD1	TGCGCCAGCAGCGCCTACAGGGGGATACCCTACGAGCAGTACTTC	CASSAYRGIPYEQYF
-	TRBJ2-3	TRBV27	-	TGTGCCAGCGCGGGTGGGAAGGTTGAAGATACGCAGTATTTT	CASAGGKVEDTQYF
-	TRBJ2-7	TRBV7-9	TRBD1	TGTGCCAGCAGCTCCACCCGACAGGGGATCGGCTACGAGCAGTACTTC	CASSSTRQGIGYEQYF
few	TRBJ2-3	TRBV4-2	TRBD2	TGTGCCAGCAGCCAAGCCGGGACTACCAGCACAGATACGCAGTATTTT	CASSQAGTTSTDTQYF
many	TRBJ2-1	TRBV6-2/TRBV6-3	-	TGTGCCAGCAGTAAGACCGGGGGGCACCGCGATGAGCAGTTCTTC	CASSKTGGHRDEQFF
many	TRBJ2-1	TRBV9	-	TGTGCCAGCAGCCCCCGCGGGGCGGGGTACAATGAGCAGTTCTTC	CASSPRGAGYNEQFF